This entry is about one TCR beta chain. The method was immunoSEQ multiplex PCR; TCRdb's version includes in-frame clones alone and lacks a portion of them. The sample carries 1.6 million or so clones, roughly 96% recorded once. The V segment lost 1 base and the J segment 4 bases; nucleotides outside the gene matches: 12. The CDR3 extends over 18 amino acids. CDR1 and CDR2 from the germline V gene are SEHNR and FQNEAQ (reference sequence). The sample is drawn from a study of shared clonotypes between healthy human individuals. Sequences were obtained from naive CD4+ T cells sorted from blood. Subset described: CD45RA+ positively selected. This chain links TRBV7-9 with TRBJ2-1, with 8 bases lining up with TRBD2. This TCR derives from a man in his thirties or forties in good health. The CDR3 DNA is TGTGCCAGCAGCTTAGAGGGGTGGGGGACTAGGAAATACAATGAGCAGTTCTTC. The encoded protein is CASSLEGWGTRKYNEQFF.